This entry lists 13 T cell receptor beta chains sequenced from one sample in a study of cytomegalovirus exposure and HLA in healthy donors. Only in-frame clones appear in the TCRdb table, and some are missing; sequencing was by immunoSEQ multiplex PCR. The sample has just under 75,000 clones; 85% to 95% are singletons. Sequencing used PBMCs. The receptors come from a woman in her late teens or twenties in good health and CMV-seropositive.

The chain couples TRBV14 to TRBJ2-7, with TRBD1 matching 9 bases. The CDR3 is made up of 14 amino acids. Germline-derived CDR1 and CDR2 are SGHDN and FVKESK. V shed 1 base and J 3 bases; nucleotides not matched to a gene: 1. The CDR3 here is CASSQGTGVYEQYF. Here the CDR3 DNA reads TGTGCCAGCAGCCAAGGGACAGGGGTCTACGAGCAGTACTTC.

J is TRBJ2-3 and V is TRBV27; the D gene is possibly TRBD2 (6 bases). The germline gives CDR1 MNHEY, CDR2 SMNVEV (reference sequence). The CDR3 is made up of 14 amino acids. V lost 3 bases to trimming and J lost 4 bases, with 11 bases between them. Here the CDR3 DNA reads TGTGCCAGCAGTTTCAGGCGGGGCGCAGATACGCAGTATTTT. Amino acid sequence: CASSFRRGADTQYF.

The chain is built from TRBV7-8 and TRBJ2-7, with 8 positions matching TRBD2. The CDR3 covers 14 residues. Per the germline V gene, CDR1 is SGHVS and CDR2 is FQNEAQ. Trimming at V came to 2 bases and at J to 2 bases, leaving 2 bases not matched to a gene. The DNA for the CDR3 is TGTGCCAGCAGCTTATTGCGGGGGGCCTACGAGCAGTACTTC. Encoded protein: CASSLLRGAYEQYF.

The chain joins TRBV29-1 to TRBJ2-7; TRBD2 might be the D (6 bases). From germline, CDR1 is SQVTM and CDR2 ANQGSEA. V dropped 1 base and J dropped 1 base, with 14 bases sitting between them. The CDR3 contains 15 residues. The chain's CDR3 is CSVEAGTYPSYEQYF. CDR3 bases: TGCAGCGTTGAAGCCGGGACTTATCCTTCCTACGAGCAGTACTTC.

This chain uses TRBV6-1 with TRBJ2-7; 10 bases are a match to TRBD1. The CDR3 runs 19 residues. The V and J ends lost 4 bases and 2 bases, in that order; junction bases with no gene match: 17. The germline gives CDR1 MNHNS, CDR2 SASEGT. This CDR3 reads CASSGTGQGGPSGTYEQYF. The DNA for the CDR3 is TGTGCCAGCAGTGGGACCGGACAGGGGGGGCCTAGCGGAACCTACGAGCAGTACTTC.

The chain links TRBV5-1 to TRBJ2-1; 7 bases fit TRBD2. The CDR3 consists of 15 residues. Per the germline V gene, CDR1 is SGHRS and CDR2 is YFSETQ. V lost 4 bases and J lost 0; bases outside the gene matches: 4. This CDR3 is CASSGTMSSYNEQFF. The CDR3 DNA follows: TGCGCCAGCAGCGGGACTATGAGCTCCTACAATGAGCAGTTCTTC.

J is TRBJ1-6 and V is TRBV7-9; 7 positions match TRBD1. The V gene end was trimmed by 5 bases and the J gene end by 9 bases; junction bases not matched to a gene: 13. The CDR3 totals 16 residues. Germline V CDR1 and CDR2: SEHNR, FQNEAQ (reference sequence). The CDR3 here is CASSQATGSRTSPLHF. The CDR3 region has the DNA TGTGCCAGCAGCCAAGCGACAGGGTCCCGGACTTCACCCCTCCACTTT.

The CDR3 loop is CASMKDRGLYGYTF. The CDR3 DNA sequence: TGTGCCAGCATGAAGGACAGGGGTTTATATGGCTACACCTTC. The chain is built from TRBV6-1 and TRBJ1-2; 9 positions match TRBD1. The V gene's germline CDR1 is MNHNS and CDR2 SASEGT. CDR3 length: 14 amino acids. J lost 5 bases, V lost 7 bases, and 8 bases had no gene match.

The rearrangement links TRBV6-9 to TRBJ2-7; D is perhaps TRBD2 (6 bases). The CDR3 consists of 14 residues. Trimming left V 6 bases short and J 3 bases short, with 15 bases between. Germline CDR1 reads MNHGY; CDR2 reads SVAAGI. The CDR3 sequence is CASSNGGSSYEQYF. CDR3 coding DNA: TGTGCCAGCAGCAACGGAGGGTCGAGCTACGAGCAGTACTTC.

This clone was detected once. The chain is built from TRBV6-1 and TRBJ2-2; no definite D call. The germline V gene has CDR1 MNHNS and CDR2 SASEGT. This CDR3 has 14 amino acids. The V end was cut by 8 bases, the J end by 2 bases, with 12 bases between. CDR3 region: CASGSQPNTGELFF. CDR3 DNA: TGTGCCAGCGGCTCGCAACCCAACACCGGGGAGCTGTTTTTT.

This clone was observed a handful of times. CDR3 DNA sequence: TGTGCCAGTAGTACCGTCGGGGGACCGAGGGAGGCGCCCCAGCATTTT. This sequence encodes CASSTVGGPREAPQHF. The chain combines TRBV19 with TRBJ1-5; possibly TRBD1 for D (5 bases). Germline V lookup: CDR1 LNHDA, CDR2 SQIVND (reference sequence). The CDR3 runs to 16 residues. Deletions cut 4 bases from V and 9 bases from J, with 22 bases between.

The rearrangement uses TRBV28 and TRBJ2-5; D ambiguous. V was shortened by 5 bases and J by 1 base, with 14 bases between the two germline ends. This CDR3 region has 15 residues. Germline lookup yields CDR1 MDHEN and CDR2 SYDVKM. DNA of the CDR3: TGTGCCAGCAGTCCCAGGCTACCTTTCCAAGAGACCCAGTACTTC. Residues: CASSPRLPFQETQYF.

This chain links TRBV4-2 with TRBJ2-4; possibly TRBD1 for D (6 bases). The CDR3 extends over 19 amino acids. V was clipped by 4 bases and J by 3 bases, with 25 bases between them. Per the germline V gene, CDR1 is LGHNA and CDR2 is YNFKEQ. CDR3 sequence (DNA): TGTGCCAGCAGCCCTCTGGGACAAGGGGAAGTGGGTGGCAAAAACATTCAGTACTTC. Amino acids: CASSPLGQGEVGGKNIQYF.